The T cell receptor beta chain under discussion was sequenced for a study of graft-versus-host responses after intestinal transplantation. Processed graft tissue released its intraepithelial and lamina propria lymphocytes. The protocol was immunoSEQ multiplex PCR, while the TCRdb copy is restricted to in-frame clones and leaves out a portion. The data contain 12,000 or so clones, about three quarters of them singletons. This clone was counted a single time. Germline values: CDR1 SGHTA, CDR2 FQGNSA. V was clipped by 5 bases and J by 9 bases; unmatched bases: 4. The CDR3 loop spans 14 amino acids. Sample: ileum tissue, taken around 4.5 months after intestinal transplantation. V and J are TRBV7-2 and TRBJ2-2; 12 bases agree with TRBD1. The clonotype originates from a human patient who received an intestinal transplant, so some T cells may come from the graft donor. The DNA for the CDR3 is TGTGCCAGCAGCCCCGGGACAGGGGGCAGGGAGCTGTTTTTT. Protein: CASSPGTGGRELFF.